This T cell receptor beta chain was sequenced in a study of blood T cell repertoires in COVID-19. In the study overall: Some COVID-19 samples were acute and others convalescent; all came from the United States, Italy and Spain. In each case, the material was cDNA or gDNA derived from T cells, B-cell-depleted T cells, or PBMCs.

The table came from immunoSEQ multiplex PCR; TCRdb's copy has only in-frame clones and leaves some out. The sample lists about 140,000 clones, 80% to 85% seen once, with 5% to 7% in the top ten. Across about two dozen US areas, participants ranged in age from about 18 to 89 years. Participants reported their clinical history, and cohort assignment relied on those reports. The CDR3 extends over 15 amino acids. V shed 4 bases and J shed 4 bases, with 18 bases lying between them. Germline V CDR1 and CDR2: GTSNPN, SVGIG (reference sequence). This chain links TRBV30 with TRBJ2-3; a weak D match, TRBD1 (5 bases). Sequenced sample: PBMCs or T cells enriched from blood (not recorded which). The receptor's source is a middle-aged man with acute COVID-19. CDR3 sequence reads: CAWTKEGDGADTQYF. In DNA form, the CDR3 reads TGTGCCTGGACCAAAGAAGGGGATGGGGCAGATACGCAGTATTTT.